These 14 T cell receptor beta chains came from one sample sequenced in a study of CD8+CD57+ T cells in acquired aplastic anemia. TCR beta VDJ and CDR3 profiling used genomic DNA as template. TCRdb re-derived calls from the reads in MiXCR, one entry per CDR3 protein. This table has 200,000 to 250,000 distinct CDR3 sequences, approximately 35% appearing once. The sequenced material came from sorted CD4+, CD8+, or CD8+CD57+ T cells (not recorded which) from PBMCs. The receptors derive from a human donor in good health, serving as a control.

This clonotype has ten or more counts. The chain employs TRBV5-1 and TRBJ1-1, with no clear D. Germline V gives CDR1 SGHRS, CDR2 YFSETQ. The CDR3 runs 13 residues. The V and J ends lost 2 bases and 1 base respectively, with 6 bases between them. Written as DNA, the CDR3 is TGCGCCAGCAGCTTCATCGGGAACACTGAAGCTTTCTTT. Protein: CASSFIGNTEAFF.

This clonotype was seen repeatedly, ten times or more. This chain connects TRBV7-3 to TRBJ2-1; possibly TRBD1 for D (6 bases). Looked up from germline, CDR1 is SGHTA and CDR2 is FQGTGA. With 6 bases removed from V and 3 bases from J, the gap between germline ends came to 15 bases. This CDR3 comprises 15 residues. The CDR3: CASSKQGQFYNEQFF. The CDR3 DNA sequence: TGTGCCAGCAGTAAACAAGGACAGTTCTACAATGAGCAGTTCTTC. The whole variable domain, filled in from reference TRBV7-3 and TRBJ2-1, reads GAGVSQTPSNKVTEKGKYVELRCDPISGHTALYWYRQSLGQGPEFLIYFQGTGAADDSGLPNDRFFAVRPEGSVSTLKIQRTERGDSAVYLCASSKQGQFYNEQFFGPGTRLTVL.

In this sample, this clonotype turned up many times. This chain connects TRBV11-2 to TRBJ2-4, with 9 bases lining up with TRBD1. Germline loops: CDR1 SGHAT, CDR2 FQNNGV. V trimming: 2 bases; J trimming: 5 bases; junction bases outside the gene matches: 4. The CDR3 contains 15 residues. CDR3 region: CASSLTRTGENIQYF. CDR3 DNA sequence: TGTGCCAGCAGCTTAACCCGGACAGGGGAAAACATTCAGTACTTC.

The rearrangement joins TRBV6-4 to TRBJ2-2; no clear D. V shed 7 bases and J shed 4 bases, with 16 bases lying between them. Germline V gene sequence: CDR1 MRHNA, CDR2 SNTAGT. The CDR3 runs to 15 residues. CDR3 in DNA: TGTGCCAGCAAATTCAAGTGGACGGGCACCGGGGAGCTGTTTTTT. Its protein is CASKFKWTGTGELFF.

In DNA, the CDR3 is TGCGCCAGCAGCTTGGTTTTTGCAGGATCCACAATGACCTCCTACGAGCAGTACTTC. It is translated as CASSLVFAGSTMTSYEQYF. V and J are TRBV10-2 and TRBJ2-7; D gene ambiguous. V gave up 6 bases and J gave up 0 bases, with 27 bases separating them. The CDR3 has 19 amino acids. Germline V CDR1 and CDR2: WSHSY, SAAADI.

This clonotype came up a few times. The chain joins TRBV27 to TRBJ2-5, with D unresolved. The CDR3 runs 14 residues. Germline CDR1 and CDR2: MNHEY and SMNVEV (reference sequence). V lost 0 bases to trimming and J lost 4 bases, with 9 bases between them. CDR3 loop: CASSLSGKGETQYF. The CDR3 coding sequence is TGTGCCAGCAGTTTATCGGGGAAGGGAGAGACCCAGTACTTC.

This clonotype was counted many times. The chain links TRBV27 to TRBJ2-7; 14 bases match TRBD2. Germline V CDR1 and CDR2: MNHEY, SMNVEV (reference sequence). This CDR3 contains 17 residues. The junction had 12 bases not matched to a gene; V was cut back by 5 bases and J by 6 bases. CDR3 coding DNA: TGTGCCAGCAGTCCGGGACAGGGACTAGCGGGAGACGGCGAGCAGTACTTC. Amino acid sequence: CASSPGQGLAGDGEQYF.

The gene calls are TRBV13 and TRBJ2-6; a weak D match, TRBD1 (5 bases). The germline V and J ends were trimmed by 5 bases and 4 bases, with 9 bases remaining between them. This CDR3 comprises 14 residues. The germline V gene encodes CDR1 PRHDT and CDR2 FYEKMQ (reference sequence). The CDR3 DNA reads as TGTGCCAGCAGCGACCGACAGGGGGCCAACGTCCTGACTTTC. Its translation is CASSDRQGANVLTF.

This clonotype has a handful of counts. The rearrangement links TRBV3-1 to TRBJ1-1; maybe TRBD1 (5 bases). V dropped 3 bases and J dropped 4 bases, with 12 bases sitting between them. The CDR3 spans 14 residues. Germline V gene lookup returns CDR1 LGHDT and CDR2 YNNKEL (reference sequence). This CDR3 is CASSHRDRTTEAFF. The CDR3 region has the DNA TGTGCCAGCAGCCACCGGGACCGCACCACTGAAGCTTTCTTT.

The V and J genes are TRBV13 and TRBJ1-1; D remains unclear. This CDR3 region has 17 residues. Between the trimmed V and J ends, which lost 1 base and 3 bases, there was a span of 18 bases. Germline CDR1 PRHDT, CDR2 FYEKMQ (reference sequence). DNA for the CDR3: TGTGCCAGCAGCTTAGTCCCTTTTTTAGGAGGTGACACTGAAGCTTTCTTT. It encodes CASSLVPFLGGDTEAFF.

This rearrangement joins TRBV4-1 to TRBJ2-4; D call uncertain. Trimming cost V 1 base and J 3 bases, with 16 bases left between them. The germline CDR1 and CDR2 sequences are MGHRA and YSYEKL. This CDR3 has 17 residues. CDR3 loop: CASSQAPHGVGKNIQYF. The DNA for the CDR3 is TGCGCCAGCAGCCAAGCCCCCCATGGGGTCGGCAAAAACATTCAGTACTTC.

This chain uses TRBV15 with TRBJ2-1; the match to TRBD1 covers 9 bases. This CDR3 is built from 15 residues. Germline V gene data show CDR1 as LNHNV and CDR2 as YYDKDF (reference sequence). V shed 2 bases, J shed 9 bases, and the junction held 8 bases outside the gene matches. The CDR3 reads CATSRKGQGRPEQFF. CDR3 DNA sequence: TGTGCCACCAGCAGAAAGGGACAGGGAAGGCCTGAGCAGTTCTTC.

This clonotype was seen at least ten times. The chain employs TRBV10-3 and TRBJ2-7; 15 positions match TRBD2. The CDR3 runs 17 residues. J gave up 7 bases and V 7 bases, and 14 bases lay outside the gene matches. Looked up from germline, CDR1 is ENHRY and CDR2 is SYGVKD. CDR3 sequence: CAITGLAGGNILGEQYF. CDR3 DNA sequence: TGTGCCATCACTGGACTAGCGGGGGGGAACATCCTTGGGGAGCAGTACTTC.

The rearrangement links TRBV7-2 to TRBJ2-3; D remains ambiguous. This CDR3 is 13 amino acids long. CDR1 is SGHTA and CDR2 is FQGNSA in the germline V gene. V dropped 2 bases and J dropped 6 bases, with 9 bases sitting between them. The CDR3 nucleotides are TGTGCCAGCAGCTTATATGCGGACGATACGCAGTATTTT. This gives the protein CASSLYADDTQYF.